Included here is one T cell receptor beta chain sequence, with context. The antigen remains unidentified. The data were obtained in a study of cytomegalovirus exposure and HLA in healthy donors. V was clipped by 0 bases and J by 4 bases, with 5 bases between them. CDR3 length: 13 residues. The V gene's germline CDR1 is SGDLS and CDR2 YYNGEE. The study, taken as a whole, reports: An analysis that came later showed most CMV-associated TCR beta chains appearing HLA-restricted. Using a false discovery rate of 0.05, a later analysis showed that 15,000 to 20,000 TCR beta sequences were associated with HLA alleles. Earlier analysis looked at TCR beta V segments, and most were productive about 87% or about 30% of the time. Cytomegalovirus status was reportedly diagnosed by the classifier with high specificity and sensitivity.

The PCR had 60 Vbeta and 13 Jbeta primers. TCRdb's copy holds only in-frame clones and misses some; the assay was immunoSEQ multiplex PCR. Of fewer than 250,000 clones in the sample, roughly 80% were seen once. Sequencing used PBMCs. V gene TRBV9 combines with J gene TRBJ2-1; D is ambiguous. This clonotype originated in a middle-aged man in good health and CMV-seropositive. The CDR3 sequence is CASSVVPYNEQFF. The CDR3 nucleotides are TGTGCCAGCAGCGTAGTTCCGTACAATGAGCAGTTCTTC.